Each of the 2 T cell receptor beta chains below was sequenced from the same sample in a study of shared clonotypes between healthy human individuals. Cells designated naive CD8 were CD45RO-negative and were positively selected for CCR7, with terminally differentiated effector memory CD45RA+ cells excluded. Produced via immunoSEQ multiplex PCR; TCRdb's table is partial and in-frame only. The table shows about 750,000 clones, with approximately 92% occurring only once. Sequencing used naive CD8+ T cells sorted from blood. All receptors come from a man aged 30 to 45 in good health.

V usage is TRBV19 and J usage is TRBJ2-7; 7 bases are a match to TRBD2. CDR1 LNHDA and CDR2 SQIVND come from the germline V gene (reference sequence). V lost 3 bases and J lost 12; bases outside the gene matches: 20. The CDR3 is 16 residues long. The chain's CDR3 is CASSISTSGLLSGVYF. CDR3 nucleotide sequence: TGTGCCAGTAGTATTTCGACCAGCGGGCTTCTGAGCGGGGTGTACTTC.

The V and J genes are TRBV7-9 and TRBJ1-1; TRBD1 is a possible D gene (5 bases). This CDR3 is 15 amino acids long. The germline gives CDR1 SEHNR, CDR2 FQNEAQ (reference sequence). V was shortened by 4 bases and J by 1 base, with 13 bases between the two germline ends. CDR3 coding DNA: TGTGCCAGCAGCTATCAGGGCAGTCGGAACACTGAAGCTTTCTTT. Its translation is CASSYQGSRNTEAFF.